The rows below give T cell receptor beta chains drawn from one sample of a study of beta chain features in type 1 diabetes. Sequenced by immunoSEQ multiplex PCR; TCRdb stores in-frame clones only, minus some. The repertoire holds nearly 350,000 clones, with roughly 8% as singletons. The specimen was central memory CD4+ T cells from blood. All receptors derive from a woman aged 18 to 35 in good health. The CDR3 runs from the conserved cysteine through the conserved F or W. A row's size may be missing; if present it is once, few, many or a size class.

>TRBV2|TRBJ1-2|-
CASSVTGDYGYTF
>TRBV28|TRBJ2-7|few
CASRTAFEQYF
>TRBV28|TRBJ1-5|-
CASNTGGGSNQPQHF
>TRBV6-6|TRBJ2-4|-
CASSYPQGKNIQYF
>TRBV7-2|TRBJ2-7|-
CASSPGQGGEQYF
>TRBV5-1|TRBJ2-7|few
CASRSGLESYEQYF
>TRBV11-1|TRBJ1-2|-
CASSFGDREFYGYTF
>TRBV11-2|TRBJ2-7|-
CASSLGDYEQYF
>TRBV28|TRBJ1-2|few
CASKWGAGYGYTF
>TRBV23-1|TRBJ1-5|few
CASIPILFDSNQPQHF
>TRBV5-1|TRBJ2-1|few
CASSLVASAGVPYEQFF
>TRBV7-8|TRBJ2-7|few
CASSLAGFGHEQYF
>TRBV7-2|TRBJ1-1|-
CASSLLALNTEAFF
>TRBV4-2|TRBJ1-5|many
CASSQEGASNQPQHF
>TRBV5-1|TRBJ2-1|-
CASSLGGGPMNEQFF
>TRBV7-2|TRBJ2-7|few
CASSPQRYEQYF